This TCR beta chain comes out of a study of blood T cell repertoires in COVID-19. Produced via immunoSEQ multiplex PCR; TCRdb's table is partial and in-frame only. Among over 90,000 clones listed, almost 85% were seen once. The CDR3 covers 14 residues. Germline CDR1 and CDR2: SGHRS and YFSETQ. Trimming left V 0 bases short and J 5 bases short, with 12 bases between. Sequences were obtained from peripheral blood. The TCR originated in a man over 45 with active or convalescent COVID-19. The J gene is TRBJ2-7, the V gene TRBV5-1; the D is unclear. The CDR3 DNA sequence: TGCGCCAGCAGCTTGGGGGCCGGTAGTCACGAGCAGTACGTC. It translates to CASSLGAGSHEQYV.